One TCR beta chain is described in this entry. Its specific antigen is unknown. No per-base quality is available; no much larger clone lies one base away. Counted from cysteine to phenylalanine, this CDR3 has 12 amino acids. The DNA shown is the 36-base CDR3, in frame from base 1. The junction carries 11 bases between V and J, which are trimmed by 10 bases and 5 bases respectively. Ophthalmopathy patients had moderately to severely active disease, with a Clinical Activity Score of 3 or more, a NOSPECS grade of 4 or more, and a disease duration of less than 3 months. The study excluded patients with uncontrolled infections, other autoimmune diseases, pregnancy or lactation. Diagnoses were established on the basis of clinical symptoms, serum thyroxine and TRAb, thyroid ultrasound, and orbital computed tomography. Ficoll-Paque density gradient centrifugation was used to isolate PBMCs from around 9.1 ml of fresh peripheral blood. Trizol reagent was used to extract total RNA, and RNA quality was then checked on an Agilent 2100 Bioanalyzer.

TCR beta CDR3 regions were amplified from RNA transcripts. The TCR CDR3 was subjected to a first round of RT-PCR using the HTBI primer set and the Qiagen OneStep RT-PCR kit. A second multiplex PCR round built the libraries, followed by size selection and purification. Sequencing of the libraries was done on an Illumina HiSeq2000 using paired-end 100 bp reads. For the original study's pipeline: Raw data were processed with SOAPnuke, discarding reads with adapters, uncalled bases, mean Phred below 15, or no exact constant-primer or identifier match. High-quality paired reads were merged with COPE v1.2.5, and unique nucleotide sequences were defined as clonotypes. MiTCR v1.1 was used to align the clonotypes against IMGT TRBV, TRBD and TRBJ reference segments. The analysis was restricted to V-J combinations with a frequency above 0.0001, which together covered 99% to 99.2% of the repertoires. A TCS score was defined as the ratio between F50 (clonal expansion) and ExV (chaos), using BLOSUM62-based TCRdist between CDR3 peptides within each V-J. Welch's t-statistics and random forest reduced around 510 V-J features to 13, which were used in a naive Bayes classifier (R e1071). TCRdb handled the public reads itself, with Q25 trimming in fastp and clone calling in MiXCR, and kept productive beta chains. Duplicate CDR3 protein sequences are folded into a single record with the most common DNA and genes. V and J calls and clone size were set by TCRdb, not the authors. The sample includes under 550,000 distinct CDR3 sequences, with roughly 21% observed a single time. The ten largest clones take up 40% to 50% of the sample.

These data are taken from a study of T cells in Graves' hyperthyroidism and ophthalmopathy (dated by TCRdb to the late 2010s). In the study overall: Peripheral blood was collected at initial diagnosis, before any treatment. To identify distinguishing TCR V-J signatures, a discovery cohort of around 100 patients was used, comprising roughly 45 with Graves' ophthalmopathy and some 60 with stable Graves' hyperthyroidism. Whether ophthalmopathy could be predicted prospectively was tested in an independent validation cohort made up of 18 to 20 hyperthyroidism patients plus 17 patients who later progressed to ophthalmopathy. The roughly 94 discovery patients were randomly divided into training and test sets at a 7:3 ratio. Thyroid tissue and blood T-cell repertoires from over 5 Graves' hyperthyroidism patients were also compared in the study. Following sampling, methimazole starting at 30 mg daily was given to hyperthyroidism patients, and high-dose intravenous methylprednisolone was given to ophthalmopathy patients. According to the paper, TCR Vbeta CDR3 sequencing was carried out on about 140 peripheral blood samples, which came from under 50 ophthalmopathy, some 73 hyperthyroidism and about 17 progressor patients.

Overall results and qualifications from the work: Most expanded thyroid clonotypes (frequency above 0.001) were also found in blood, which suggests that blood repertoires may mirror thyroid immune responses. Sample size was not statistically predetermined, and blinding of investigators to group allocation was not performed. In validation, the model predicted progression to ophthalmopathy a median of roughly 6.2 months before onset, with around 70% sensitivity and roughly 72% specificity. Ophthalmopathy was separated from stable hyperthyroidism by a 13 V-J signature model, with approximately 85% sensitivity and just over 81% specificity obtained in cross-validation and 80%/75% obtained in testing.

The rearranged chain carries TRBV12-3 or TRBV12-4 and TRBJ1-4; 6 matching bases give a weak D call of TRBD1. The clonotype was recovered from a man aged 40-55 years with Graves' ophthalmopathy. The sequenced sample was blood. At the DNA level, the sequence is TGTGCCATTAGGGGGATAAATGAAAAACTGTTTTTT. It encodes CAIRGINEKLFF.